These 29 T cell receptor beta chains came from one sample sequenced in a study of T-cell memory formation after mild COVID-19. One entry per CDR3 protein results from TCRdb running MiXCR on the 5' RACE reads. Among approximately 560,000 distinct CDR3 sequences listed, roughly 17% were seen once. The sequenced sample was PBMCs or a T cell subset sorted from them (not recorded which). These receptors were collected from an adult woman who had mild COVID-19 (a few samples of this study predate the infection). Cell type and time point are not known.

The CDR3 loop is CASTPRETNYGYTF. The CDR3 nucleotides are TGTGCCAGCACCCCCAGGGAAACTAACTATGGCTACACCTTC. The chain recombines TRBV11-3 with TRBJ1-2, with D possibly being TRBD1 (5 bases). Germline V lookup: CDR1 SGHNT, CDR2 YENEEA. Between the trimmed V and J ends, which lost 7 bases and 0 bases, there was a span of 12 bases. The CDR3 is made up of 14 amino acids.

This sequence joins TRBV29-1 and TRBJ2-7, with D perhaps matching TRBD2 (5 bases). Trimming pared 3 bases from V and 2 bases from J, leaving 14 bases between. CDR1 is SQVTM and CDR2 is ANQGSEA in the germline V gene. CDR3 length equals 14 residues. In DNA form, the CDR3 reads TGCAGCGTTGACGTAGGTCGGAGGCCCTACGAGCAGTACTTC. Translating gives CSVDVGRRPYEQYF.

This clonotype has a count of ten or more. DNA of the CDR3: TGTGCCAGCAGCTTAGTGACGGGGGGCTCCTACGAGCAGTACTTC. Its translation is CASSLVTGGSYEQYF. The chain recombines TRBV11-2 with TRBJ2-7; TRBD2 agrees at 7 bases. Germline V gene data show CDR1 as SGHAT and CDR2 as FQNNGV. The CDR3 loop spans 15 amino acids. V trimming: 1 base; J trimming: 0 bases; junction bases outside the gene matches: 3.

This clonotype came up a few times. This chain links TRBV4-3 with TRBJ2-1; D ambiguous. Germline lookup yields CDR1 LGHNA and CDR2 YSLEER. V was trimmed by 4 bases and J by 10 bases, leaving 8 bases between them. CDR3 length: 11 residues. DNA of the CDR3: TGCGCCAGCAGCCCCGGTCAGGAGCAGTTCTTC. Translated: CASSPGQEQFF.

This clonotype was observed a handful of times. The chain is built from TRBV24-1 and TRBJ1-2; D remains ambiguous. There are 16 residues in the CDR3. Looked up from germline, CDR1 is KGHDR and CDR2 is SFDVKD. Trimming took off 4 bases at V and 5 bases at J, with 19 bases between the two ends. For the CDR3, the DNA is TGTGCCACCAGTGACTCTCGCCAGGAGGCTGCATATGGCTACACCTTC. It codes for CATSDSRQEAAYGYTF.

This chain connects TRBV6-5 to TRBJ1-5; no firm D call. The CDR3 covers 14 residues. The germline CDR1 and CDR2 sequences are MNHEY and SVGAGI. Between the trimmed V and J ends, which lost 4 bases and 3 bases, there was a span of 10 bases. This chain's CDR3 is CASSFFGSNQPQHF. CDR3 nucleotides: TGTGCCAGCAGTTTCTTTGGATCCAATCAGCCCCAGCATTTT.

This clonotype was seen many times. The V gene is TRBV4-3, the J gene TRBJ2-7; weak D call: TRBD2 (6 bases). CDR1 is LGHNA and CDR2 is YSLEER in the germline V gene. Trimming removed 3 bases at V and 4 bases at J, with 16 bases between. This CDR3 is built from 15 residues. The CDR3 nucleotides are TGCGCCAGCAGCCAGCAGGCTAGCGAGAAGTACGAGCAGTACTTC. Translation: CASSQQASEKYEQYF.

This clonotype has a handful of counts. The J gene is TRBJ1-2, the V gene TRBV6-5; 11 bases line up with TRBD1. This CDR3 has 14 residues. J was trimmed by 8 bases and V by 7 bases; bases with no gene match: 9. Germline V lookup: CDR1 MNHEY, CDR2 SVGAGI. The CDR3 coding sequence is TGTGCCAGCACCCCCTTGGACAGGGGGCGAGGCTACACCTTC. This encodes CASTPLDRGRGYTF.

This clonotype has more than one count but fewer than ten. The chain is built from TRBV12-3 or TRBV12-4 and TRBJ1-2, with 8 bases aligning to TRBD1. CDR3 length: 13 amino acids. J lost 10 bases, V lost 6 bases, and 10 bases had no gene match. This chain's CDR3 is CASRDTGGKDYTF. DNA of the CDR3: TGTGCCAGCAGAGATACAGGGGGAAAAGACTACACCTTC.

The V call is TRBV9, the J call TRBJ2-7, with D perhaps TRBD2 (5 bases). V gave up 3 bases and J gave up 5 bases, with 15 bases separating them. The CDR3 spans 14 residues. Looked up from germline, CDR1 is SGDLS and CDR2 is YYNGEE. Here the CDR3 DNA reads TGTGCCAGCAGCGCCGGGGAGACTTTAAACGAGCAGTACTTC. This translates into CASSAGETLNEQYF.

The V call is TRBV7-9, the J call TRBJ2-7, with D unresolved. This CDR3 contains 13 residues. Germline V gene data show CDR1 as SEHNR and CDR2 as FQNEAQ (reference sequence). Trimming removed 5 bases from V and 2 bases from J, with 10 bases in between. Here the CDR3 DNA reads TGTGCCAGCAGCAAAACTATCACCTACGAGCAGTACTTC. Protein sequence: CASSKTITYEQYF.

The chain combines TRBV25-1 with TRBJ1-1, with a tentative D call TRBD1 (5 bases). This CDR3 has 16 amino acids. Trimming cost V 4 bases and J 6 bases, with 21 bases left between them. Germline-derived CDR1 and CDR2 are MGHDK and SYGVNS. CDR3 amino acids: CASSGGGYLGMAEAFF. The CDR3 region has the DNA TGTGCCAGCAGTGGGGGGGGGTATTTGGGGATGGCTGAAGCTTTCTTT.

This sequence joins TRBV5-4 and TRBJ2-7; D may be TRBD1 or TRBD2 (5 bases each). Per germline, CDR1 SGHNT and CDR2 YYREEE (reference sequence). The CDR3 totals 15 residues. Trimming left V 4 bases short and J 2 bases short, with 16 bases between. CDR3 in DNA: TGTGCCAGCAGCCTGACAGTGACGGGGACCTACGAGCAGTACTTC. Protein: CASSLTVTGTYEQYF.

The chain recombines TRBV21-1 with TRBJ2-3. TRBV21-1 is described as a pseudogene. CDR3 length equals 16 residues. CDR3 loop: CASSKVWVVQTDTQYF. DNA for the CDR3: TGTGCCAGCAGCAAAGTTTGGGTGGTTCAGACAGATACGCAGTATTTT.

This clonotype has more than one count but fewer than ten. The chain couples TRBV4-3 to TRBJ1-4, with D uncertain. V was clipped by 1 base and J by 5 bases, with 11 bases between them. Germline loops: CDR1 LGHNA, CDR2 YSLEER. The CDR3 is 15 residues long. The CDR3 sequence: CASSQGWTKNEKLFF. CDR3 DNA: TGCGCCAGCAGCCAAGGGTGGACGAAAAATGAAAAACTGTTTTTT.

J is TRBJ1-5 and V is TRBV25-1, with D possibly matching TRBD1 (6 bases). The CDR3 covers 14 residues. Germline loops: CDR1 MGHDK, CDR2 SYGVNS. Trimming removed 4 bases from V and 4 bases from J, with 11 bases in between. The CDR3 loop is CASSGRGPNQPQHF. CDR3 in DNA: TGTGCCAGCAGTGGCAGGGGACCTAATCAGCCCCAGCATTTT.

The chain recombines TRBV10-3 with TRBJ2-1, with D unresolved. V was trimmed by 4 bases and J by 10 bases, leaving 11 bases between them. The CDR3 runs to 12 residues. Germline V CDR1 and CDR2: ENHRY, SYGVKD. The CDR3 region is CAISGYRSEQFF. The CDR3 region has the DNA TGTGCCATCAGTGGGTATCGTAGCGAGCAGTTCTTC.

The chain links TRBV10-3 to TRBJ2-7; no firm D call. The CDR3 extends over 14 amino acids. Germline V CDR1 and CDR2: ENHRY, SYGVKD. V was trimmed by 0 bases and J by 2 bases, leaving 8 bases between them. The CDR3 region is CAISESILPYEQYF. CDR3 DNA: TGTGCCATCAGTGAGTCGATACTCCCCTACGAGCAGTACTTC.

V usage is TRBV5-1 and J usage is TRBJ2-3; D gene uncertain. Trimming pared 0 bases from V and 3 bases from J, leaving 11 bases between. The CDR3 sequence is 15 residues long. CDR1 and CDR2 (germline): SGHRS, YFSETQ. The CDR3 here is CASSLDGRMTDTQYF. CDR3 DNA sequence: TGCGCCAGCAGCTTGGACGGACGTATGACAGATACGCAGTATTTT. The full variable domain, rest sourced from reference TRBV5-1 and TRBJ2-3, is KAGVTQTPRYLIKTRGQQVTLSCSPISGHRSVSWYQQTPGQGLQFLFEYFSETQRNKGNFPGRFSGRQFSNSRSEMNVSTLELGDSALYLCASSLDGRMTDTQYFGPGTRLTVL.

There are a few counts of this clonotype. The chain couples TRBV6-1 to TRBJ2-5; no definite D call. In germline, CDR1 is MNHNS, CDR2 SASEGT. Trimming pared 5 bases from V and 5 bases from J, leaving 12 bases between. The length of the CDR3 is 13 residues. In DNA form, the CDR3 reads TGTGCCAGCAGTTCCCCCCCGATGGAGACCCAGTACTTC. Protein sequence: CASSSPPMETQYF.

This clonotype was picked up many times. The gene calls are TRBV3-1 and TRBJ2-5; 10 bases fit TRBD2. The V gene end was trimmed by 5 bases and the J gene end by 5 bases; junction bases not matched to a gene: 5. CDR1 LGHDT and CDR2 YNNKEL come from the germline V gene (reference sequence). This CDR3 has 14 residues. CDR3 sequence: CASSELAGWETQYF. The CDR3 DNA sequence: TGTGCCAGCAGCGAACTAGCGGGGTGGGAGACCCAGTACTTC.

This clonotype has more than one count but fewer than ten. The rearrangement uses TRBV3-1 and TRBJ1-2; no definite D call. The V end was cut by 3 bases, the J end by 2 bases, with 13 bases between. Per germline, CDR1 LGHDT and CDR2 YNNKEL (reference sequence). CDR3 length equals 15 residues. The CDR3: CASSHALGRNYGYTF. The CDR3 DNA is TGTGCCAGCAGCCACGCACTCGGACGGAACTATGGCTACACCTTC. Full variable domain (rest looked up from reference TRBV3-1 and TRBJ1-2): DTAVSQTPKYLVTQMGNDKSIKCEQNLGHDTMYWYKQDSKKFLKIMFSYNNKELIINETVPNRFSPKSPDKAHLNLHINSLELGDSAVYFCASSHALGRNYGYTFGSGTRLTVV.

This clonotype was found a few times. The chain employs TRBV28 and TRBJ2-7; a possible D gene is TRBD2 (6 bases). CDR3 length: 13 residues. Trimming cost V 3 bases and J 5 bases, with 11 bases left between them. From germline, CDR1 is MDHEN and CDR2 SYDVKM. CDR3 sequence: CASSFRLDNEQYF. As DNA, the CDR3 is TGTGCCAGCAGTTTCCGACTAGACAACGAGCAGTACTTC.

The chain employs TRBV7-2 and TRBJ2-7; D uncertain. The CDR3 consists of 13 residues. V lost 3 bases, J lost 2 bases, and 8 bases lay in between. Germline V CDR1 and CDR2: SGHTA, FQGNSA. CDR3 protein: CASSFQSPYEQYF. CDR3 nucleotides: TGTGCCAGCAGCTTCCAAAGTCCCTACGAGCAGTACTTC.

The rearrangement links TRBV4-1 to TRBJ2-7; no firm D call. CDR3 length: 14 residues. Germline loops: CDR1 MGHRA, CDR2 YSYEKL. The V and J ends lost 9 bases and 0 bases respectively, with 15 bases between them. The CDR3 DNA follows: TGCGCCAGAAAGATTAGACCTCGCTCCTACGAGCAGTACTTC. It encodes CARKIRPRSYEQYF.

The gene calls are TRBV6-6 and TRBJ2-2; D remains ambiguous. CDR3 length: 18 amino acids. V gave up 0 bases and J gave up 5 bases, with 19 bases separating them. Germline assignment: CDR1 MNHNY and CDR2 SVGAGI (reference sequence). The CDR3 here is CASSYSPGEVFWTGELFF. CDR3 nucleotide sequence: TGTGCCAGCAGTTACTCGCCAGGCGAAGTGTTTTGGACCGGGGAGCTGTTTTTT.

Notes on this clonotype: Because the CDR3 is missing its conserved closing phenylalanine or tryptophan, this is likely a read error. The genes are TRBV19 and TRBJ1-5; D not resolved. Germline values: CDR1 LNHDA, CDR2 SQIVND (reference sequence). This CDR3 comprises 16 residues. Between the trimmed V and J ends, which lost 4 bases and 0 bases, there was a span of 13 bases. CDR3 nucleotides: TGTGCCAGTAGTACCCCCCGGCGGTATAGCAATCAGCCCCAGCATTTG. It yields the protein CASSTPRRYSNQPQHL.

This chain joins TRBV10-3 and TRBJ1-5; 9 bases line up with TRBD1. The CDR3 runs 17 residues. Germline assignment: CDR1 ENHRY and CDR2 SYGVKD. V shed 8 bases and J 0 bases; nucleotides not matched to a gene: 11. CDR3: CAIGEGTGGISNQPQHF. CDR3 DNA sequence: TGTGCCATCGGGGAGGGAACAGGGGGCATTAGCAATCAGCCCCAGCATTTT.

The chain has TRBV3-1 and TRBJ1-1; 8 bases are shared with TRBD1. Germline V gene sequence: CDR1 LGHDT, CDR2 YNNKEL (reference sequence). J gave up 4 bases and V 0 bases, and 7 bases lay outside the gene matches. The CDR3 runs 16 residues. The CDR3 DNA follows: TGTGCCAGCAGCCAAGATCCAGGGGGCCTGGGCACTGAAGCTTTCTTT. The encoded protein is CASSQDPGGLGTEAFF. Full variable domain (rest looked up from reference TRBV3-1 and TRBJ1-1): DTAVSQTPKYLVTQMGNDKSIKCEQNLGHDTMYWYKQDSKKFLKIMFSYNNKELIINETVPNRFSPKSPDKAHLNLHINSLELGDSAVYFCASSQDPGGLGTEAFFGQGTRLTVV.